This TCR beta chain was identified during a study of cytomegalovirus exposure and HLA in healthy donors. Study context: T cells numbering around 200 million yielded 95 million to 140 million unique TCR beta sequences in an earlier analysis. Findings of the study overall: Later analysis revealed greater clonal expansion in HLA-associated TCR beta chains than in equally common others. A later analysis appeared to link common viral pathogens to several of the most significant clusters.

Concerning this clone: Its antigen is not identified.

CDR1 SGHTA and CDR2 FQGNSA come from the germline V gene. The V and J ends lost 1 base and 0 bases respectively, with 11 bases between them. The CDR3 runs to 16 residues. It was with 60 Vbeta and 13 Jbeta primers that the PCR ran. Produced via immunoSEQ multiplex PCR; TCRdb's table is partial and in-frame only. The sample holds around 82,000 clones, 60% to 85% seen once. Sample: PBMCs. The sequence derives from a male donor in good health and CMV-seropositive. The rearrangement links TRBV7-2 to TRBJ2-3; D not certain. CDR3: CASSLEARSSTDTQYF. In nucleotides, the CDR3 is TGTGCCAGCAGCTTAGAAGCGAGATCTAGCACAGATACGCAGTATTTT.